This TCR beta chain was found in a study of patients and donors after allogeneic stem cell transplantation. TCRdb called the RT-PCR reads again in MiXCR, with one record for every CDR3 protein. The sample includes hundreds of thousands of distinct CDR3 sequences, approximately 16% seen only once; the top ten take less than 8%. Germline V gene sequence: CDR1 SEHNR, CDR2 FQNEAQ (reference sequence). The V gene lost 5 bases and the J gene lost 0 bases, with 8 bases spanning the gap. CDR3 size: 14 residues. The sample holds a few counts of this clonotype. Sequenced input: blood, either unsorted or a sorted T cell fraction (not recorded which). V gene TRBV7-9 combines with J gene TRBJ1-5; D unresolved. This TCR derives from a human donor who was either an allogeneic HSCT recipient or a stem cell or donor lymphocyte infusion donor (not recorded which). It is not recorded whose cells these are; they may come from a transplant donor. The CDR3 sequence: CASSPQASNQPQHF. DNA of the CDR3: TGTGCCAGCAGCCCCCAGGCTAGCAATCAGCCCCAGCATTTT.